The source of this T cell receptor beta chain is a study of cytotoxic CD8 clonotypes in ibrutinib-treated CLL. Overall study: Patients attained about 24 partial and 2 complete responses; at median about 70 months, around 15 remained remitted while approximately twelve progressed. Response material was collected after a median about 11 months of treatment, range 6 to 36. General observations from the study: Rare overall, public clonotypes shrank or held steady under therapy.

Concerning this clone: Its target is unknown.

Assay: immunoSEQ multiplex PCR; the TCRdb copy retains only in-frame clones and omits some. Of about 310,000 clones listed, around four fifths are singletons. Sequencing was performed on PBMCs, taken before ibrutinib treatment. The receptor was isolated from a human donor with chronic lymphocytic leukemia.

The CDR3 region has the DNA TGTGCCAGCAGCGACCGTAGGGGCGCAGATACGCAGTATTTT. This gives the protein CASSDRRGADTQYF. The V and J genes are TRBV9 and TRBJ2-3; D might be TRBD1 (5 bases). Trimming took 3 bases from V and 4 from J, leaving 12 bases between them. The CDR3 contains 14 residues. Germline loops: CDR1 SGDLS, CDR2 YYNGEE.